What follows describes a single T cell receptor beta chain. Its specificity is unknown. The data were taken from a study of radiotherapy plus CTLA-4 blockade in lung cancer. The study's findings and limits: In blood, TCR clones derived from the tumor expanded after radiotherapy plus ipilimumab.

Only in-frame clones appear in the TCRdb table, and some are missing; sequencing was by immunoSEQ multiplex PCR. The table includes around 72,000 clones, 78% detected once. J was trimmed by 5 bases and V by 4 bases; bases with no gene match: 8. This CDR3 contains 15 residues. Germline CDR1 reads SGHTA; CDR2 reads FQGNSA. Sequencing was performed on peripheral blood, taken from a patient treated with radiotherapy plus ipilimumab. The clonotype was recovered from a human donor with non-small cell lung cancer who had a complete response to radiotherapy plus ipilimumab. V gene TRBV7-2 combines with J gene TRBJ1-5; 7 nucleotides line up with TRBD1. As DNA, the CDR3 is TGTGCCAGCAGCTCGAGGACAGGAGACTATCAGCCCCAGCATTTT. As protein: CASSSRTGDYQPQHF.